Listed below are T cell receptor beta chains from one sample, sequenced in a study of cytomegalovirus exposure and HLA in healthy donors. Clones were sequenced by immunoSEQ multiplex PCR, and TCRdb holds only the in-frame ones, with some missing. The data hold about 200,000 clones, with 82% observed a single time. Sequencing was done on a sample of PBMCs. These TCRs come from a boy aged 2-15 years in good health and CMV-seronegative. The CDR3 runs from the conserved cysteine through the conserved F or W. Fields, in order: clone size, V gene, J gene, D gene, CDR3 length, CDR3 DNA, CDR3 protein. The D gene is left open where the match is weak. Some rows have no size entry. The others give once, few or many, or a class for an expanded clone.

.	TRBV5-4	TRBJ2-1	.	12	TGTGCCCTGGCGGCAGCTAACAATGAGCAGTTCTTC	CALAAANNEQFF
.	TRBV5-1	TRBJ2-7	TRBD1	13	TGCGCCAGCAGCTCCTTGGACAGGCACGAGCAGTACTTC	CASSSLDRHEQYF
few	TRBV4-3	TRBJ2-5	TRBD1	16	TGCGCCAGCAGCCAAGATAGGACAGGGGGCTTGGAGACCCAGTACTTC	CASSQDRTGGLETQYF
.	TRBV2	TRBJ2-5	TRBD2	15	TGTGCCAGCAATCTAGCGGGGGGGCCGGGAGAGACCCAGTACTTC	CASNLAGGPGETQYF
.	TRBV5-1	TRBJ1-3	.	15	TGCGCCAGCAGCTTACCGGGGGGGCCAGGAAACACCATATATTTT	CASSLPGGPGNTIYF
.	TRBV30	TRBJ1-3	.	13	TGTGCCTGGAGAACCAGCTCTGGAAACACCATATATTTT	CAWRTSSGNTIYF
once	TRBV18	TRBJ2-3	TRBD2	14	TGTGCCAGCCTACTGGGGGGGAGCACAGATACGCAGTATTTT	CASLLGGSTDTQYF
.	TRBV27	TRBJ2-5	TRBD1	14	TGTGCCAGCAGCCTAGGGACAGCTGAAGAGACCCAGTACTTC	CASSLGTAEETQYF
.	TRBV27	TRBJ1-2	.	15	TGTGCCAGCAGTTTAGGCGGACGGGAGGTCTATGGCTACACCTTC	CASSLGGREVYGYTF
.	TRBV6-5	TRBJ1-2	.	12	TGTGCCACCAAACGGGGGAACTATGGCTACACCTTC	CATKRGNYGYTF
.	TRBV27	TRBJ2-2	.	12	TGTGCCAGCAGTCCGGGCACCGGGGAGCTGTTTTTT	CASSPGTGELFF
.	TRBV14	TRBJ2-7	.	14	TGTGCCAGCGCCTTGGGGGCAACCCCCTACGAGCAGTACTTC	CASALGATPYEQYF
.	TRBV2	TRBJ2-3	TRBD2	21	TGTGCCAGCAGTGATGGTATCTGGTGGGCTAGCGGGGGGTCTAGCACAGATACGCAGTATTTT	CASSDGIWWASGGSSTDTQYF
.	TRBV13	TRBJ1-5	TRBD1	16	TGTGCCAGCAGCCCGGCCCTAGGACAGGACTATCAGCCCCAGCATTTT	CASSPALGQDYQPQHF
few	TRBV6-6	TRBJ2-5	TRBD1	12	TGTGCCAGCTCGACACAGGGGAAGACCCAGTACTTC	CASSTQGKTQYF
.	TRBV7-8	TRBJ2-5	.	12	TGTGCCAGCAGCTTGTACAGGGAGACCCAGTACTTC	CASSLYRETQYF
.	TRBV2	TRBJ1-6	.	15	TGTGCCAGCAGCAGGGAAGCCGGAGATAATTCACCCCTCCACTTT	CASSREAGDNSPLHF
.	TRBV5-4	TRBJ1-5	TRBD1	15	TGTGCCAGCAGCTTGGCCGGCCAGGGGGATCAGCCCCAGCATTTT	CASSLAGQGDQPQHF
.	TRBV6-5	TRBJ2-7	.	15	TGTGCCAGCAGTTACTCGTTGGGGGCTCGGGACGAGCAGTACTTC	CASSYSLGARDEQYF
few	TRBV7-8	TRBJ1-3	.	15	TGTGCCAGCAGCTTAGGATCGACTCTTGGAAACACCATATATTTT	CASSLGSTLGNTIYF
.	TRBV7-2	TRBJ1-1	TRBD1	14	TGTGCCAGCAGCGTCGGGACAGCGAACACTGAAGCTTTCTTT	CASSVGTANTEAFF
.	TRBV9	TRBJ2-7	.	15	TGTGCCAGCAGCGCCGGGCGGGGTCTTTTATACGAGCAGTACTTC	CASSAGRGLLYEQYF